This T cell receptor beta chain is from a study of vaccination and CD4 T cells after COVID-19. In the study overall: Timing of post-vaccine sample collection was a median 72 days after dose two, with a range of 14 to 241. Whole-study results and caveats: In convalescent patients, 304 of 307 vaccine-specific clones were mono-reactive for SARS-CoV-2 spike. Convalescent patients gained a median 86.3% of their reactive clones only post-vaccination.

Indicated treatment: approximately nine-day PBMC culture with coronavirus spike peptide pools or control peptides (ViraFEST assay). Cultured CD4+ T-cell DNA underwent Oncomine TCR Beta short-read sequencing. Cultured CD4+ T cells were the source of extracted genomic DNA. TCRdb passed the PCR reads through MiXCR, listing each CDR3 protein once. The sample lists some 20,000 distinct CDR3 sequences; about 40% were seen once. In the case of this clonotype: Its antigen is still unknown.

This CDR3 comprises 13 residues. V dropped 6 bases and J dropped 4 bases, with 13 bases sitting between them. From germline, CDR1 is DFQATT and CDR2 SNEGSKA (reference sequence). The chain employs TRBV20-1 and TRBJ1-3; no definite D call. The sequence was collected from a human donor who had recovered from COVID-19. Sample: CD4+ T cells from blood, cultured in vitro, taken after SARS-CoV-2 vaccination. CDR3 DNA sequence: TGCAGTGCCATACAGCTTTCCGGAAACACCATATATTTT. This translates into CSAIQLSGNTIYF.